The 18 T cell receptor beta chains presented below share a single source sample, sequenced in a study of T cells after yellow fever vaccination. One entry per CDR3 protein, called by TCRdb with MiXCR from the 5' RACE reads. In the table there are some 500,000 distinct CDR3 sequences, less than 15% of which are singletons. Sequences were derived from PBMCs, sampled on the day of the yellow fever booster vaccination. These TCRs come from a man aged 30 to 45 who received the YFV17D yellow fever vaccine.

The sample holds a few counts of this clonotype. This chain connects TRBV20-1 to TRBJ1-5, with D perhaps TRBD1 (6 bases). Trimming cost V 3 bases and J 4 bases, with 19 bases left between them. Germline V gene sequence: CDR1 DFQATT, CDR2 SNEGSKA (reference sequence). The CDR3 loop spans 16 amino acids. CDR3 sequence reads: CSARSGGGSPNQPQHF. DNA of the CDR3: TGCAGTGCTAGGTCCGGAGGGGGTAGCCCGAATCAGCCCCAGCATTTT.

The J gene is TRBJ2-5, the V gene TRBV20-1; 9 nucleotides match TRBD2. CDR1 DFQATT and CDR2 SNEGSKA come from the germline V gene (reference sequence). CDR3 length equals 13 residues. V lost 4 bases to trimming and J lost 5 bases; unmatched junction nucleotides: 5. The CDR3: CSATQSGRETQYF. The CDR3, as DNA: TGCAGTGCTACACAGAGCGGGAGGGAGACCCAGTACTTC.

The CDR3 nucleotides are TGCAGCGTTCGGAGTAGGACCGGGGAGCTGTTTTTT. This translates into CSVRSRTGELFF. The chain recombines TRBV29-1 with TRBJ2-2; no definite D call. CDR3 length: 12 residues. V lost 5 bases to trimming and J lost 5 bases, with 9 bases between them. Germline V gene lookup returns CDR1 SQVTM and CDR2 ANQGSEA.

V and J are TRBV25-1 and TRBJ2-5; D uncertain. The germline gives CDR1 MGHDK, CDR2 SYGVNS. Trimming stripped 1 base from V and 2 bases from J, with 2 bases between. The CDR3 spans 12 residues. This chain's CDR3 is CASSESQETQYF. CDR3 sequence (DNA): TGTGCCAGCAGTGAATCGCAAGAGACCCAGTACTTC.

In its sample, this clonotype was seen a few times. The chain recombines TRBV28 with TRBJ2-5, with TRBD2 identical over 9 bases. CDR1 and CDR2 from the germline V gene are MDHEN and SYDVKM. This CDR3 is built from 14 residues. After removal of 2 bases from V and 6 bases from J, the junction contained 4 bases not matched to a gene. CDR3 in DNA: TGTGCCAGCAGTTTAATTAGCGGGAGTCAGACCCAGTACTTC. It translates to CASSLISGSQTQYF.

This clonotype was counted between two and nine times. The V call is TRBV7-9, the J call TRBJ2-1; the D is unclear. Germline V gives CDR1 SEHNR, CDR2 FQNEAQ (reference sequence). With 5 bases removed from V and 7 bases from J, the gap between germline ends came to 6 bases. The CDR3 has 11 residues. CDR3 DNA sequence: TGTGCCAGCAGCAAGCAAAATGAGCAGTTCTTC. It encodes CASSKQNEQFF.

The CDR3 DNA is TGTGCCAGCAGCTTTGGAGGATCTACTGAAGCTTTCTTT. Its protein is CASSFGGSTEAFF. The J gene is TRBJ1-1, the V gene TRBV9; D is ambiguous. The CDR3 loop spans 13 amino acids. V lost 4 bases, J lost 5 bases, and 12 bases lay in between. In germline, CDR1 is SGDLS, CDR2 YYNGEE.

This clonotype was detected only a few times. V is TRBV5-1 and J is TRBJ1-1; 7 bases match TRBD1. The length of the CDR3 is 13 residues. V was clipped by 4 bases and J by 11 bases; unmatched bases: 11. The germline CDR1 and CDR2 sequences are SGHRS and YFSETQ. In DNA form, the CDR3 reads TGCGCCAGCAGCATAGGGACAGCCCTAGAGGCTTTCTTT. Encoded protein: CASSIGTALEAFF.

This sequence joins TRBV7-2 and TRBJ2-7, with unresolved D. Germline CDR1 SGHTA, CDR2 FQGNSA. This CDR3 has 15 residues. Trimming shortened V by 2 bases and J by 4 bases, and 15 bases separated the two germline ends. CDR3 nucleotides: TGTGCCAGCAGCTTATTGGCGCAGGCCAATTACGAGCAGTACTTC. Its protein product is CASSLLAQANYEQYF.

This clonotype was counted between two and nine times. The J gene is TRBJ2-1, the V gene TRBV25-1; 8 bases align to TRBD2. V lost 8 bases and J lost 5; bases outside the gene matches: 2. Germline assignment: CDR1 MGHDK and CDR2 SYGVNS. CDR3 length: 12 residues. The CDR3 sequence is CASGGLDNEQFF. The CDR3 DNA is TGTGCCAGCGGGGGACTAGACAATGAGCAGTTCTTC. The variable domain in full, with the rest retrieved from reference TRBV25-1 and TRBJ2-1, is EADIYQTPRYLVIGTGKKITLECSQTMGHDKMYWYQQDPGMELHLIHYSYGVNSTEKGDLSSESTVSRIRTEHFPLTLESARPSHTSQYLCASGGLDNEQFFGPGTRLTVL.

The table lists this clonotype with many counts. This sequence joins TRBV7-9 and TRBJ1-1, with a tentative D call TRBD1 (5 bases). Germline V lookup: CDR1 SEHNR, CDR2 FQNEAQ (reference sequence). The CDR3 extends over 13 amino acids. V gave up 0 bases and J gave up 5 bases, with 7 bases separating them. The CDR3 region is CASSLAQGTEAFF. The CDR3 DNA follows: TGTGCCAGCAGCTTAGCGCAGGGAACTGAAGCTTTCTTT.

The chain uses TRBV5-1 and TRBJ2-5, with 8 nucleotides matching TRBD2. Germline loops: CDR1 SGHRS, CDR2 YFSETQ. Unmatched junction bases numbered 9, after V lost 4 bases and J lost 4 bases. The CDR3 consists of 15 residues. The CDR3 DNA reads as TGCGCCAGCAGCGAATTAGCGGGGCGGGGAGAGACCCAGTACTTC. Protein sequence: CASSELAGRGETQYF.

This clonotype was picked up a small number of times. The V and J genes are TRBV29-1 and TRBJ1-5; tentatively, D is TRBD1 (6 bases). This CDR3 is 13 amino acids long. The V and J ends lost 6 bases and 4 bases respectively, with 13 bases between them. Per germline, CDR1 SQVTM and CDR2 ANQGSEA. This chain's CDR3 is CSVEADRNQPQHF. The CDR3 DNA follows: TGCAGCGTCGAGGCGGACAGAAATCAGCCCCAGCATTTT.

The V and J genes are TRBV7-2 and TRBJ2-3; D unclear. The CDR3 is made up of 11 amino acids. CDR1 is SGHTA, CDR2 FQGNSA, per germline. Trimming cost V 6 bases and J 6 bases, with 7 bases left between them. CDR3 amino acids: CASRGLDTQYF. Here the CDR3 DNA reads TGTGCCAGCAGAGGGCTCGATACGCAGTATTTT.

The rearrangement joins TRBV28 to TRBJ2-1; 7 bases agree with TRBD2. From germline, CDR1 is MDHEN and CDR2 SYDVKM. This CDR3 comprises 15 residues. Losses at the gene ends were 1 base for V and 7 bases for J; bases not matched to a gene: 7. CDR3 nucleotide sequence: TGTGCCAGCAGTTTATTGGCGGGAGTCTTTAATGAGCAGTTCTTC. It yields the protein CASSLLAGVFNEQFF. Full variable domain (missing parts from reference TRBV28 and TRBJ2-1): DVKVTQSSRYLVKRTGEKVFLECVQDMDHENMFWYRQDPGLGLRLIYFSYDVKMKEKGDIPEGYSVSREKKERFSLILESASTNQTSMYLCASSLLAGVFNEQFFGPGTRLTVL.

The chain has TRBV7-9 and TRBJ1-1; D is possibly TRBD1 (6 bases). Germline V gene lookup returns CDR1 SEHNR and CDR2 FQNEAQ (reference sequence). Deletions cut 5 bases from V and 5 bases from J, with 15 bases between. The CDR3 is 14 residues long. As DNA, the CDR3 is TGTGCCAGCAGCATGACAGGCGGCAGGACTGAAGCTTTCTTT. This translates into CASSMTGGRTEAFF.

This clonotype was counted only a few times. The V call is TRBV11-2, the J call TRBJ1-2; 7 bases map to TRBD1. Germline CDR1 is SGHAT and CDR2 is FQNNGV. J lost 8 bases, V lost 3 bases, and 3 bases had no gene match. The CDR3 totals 12 residues. In DNA, the CDR3 is TGTGCCAGCAGCTTTGGACAGGTCGGCTACACCTTC. The encoded protein is CASSFGQVGYTF.

This chain links TRBV6-1 with TRBJ2-7; no reliable D call. Trimming took 6 bases from V and 0 from J, leaving 15 bases between them. Germline-derived CDR1 and CDR2 are MNHNS and SASEGT. The CDR3 covers 15 residues. The CDR3, as DNA: TGTGCCAGCAGGCCCGAGGAGCTCTTCTCCTACGAGCAGTACTTC. This sequence encodes CASRPEELFSYEQYF.